A selection of T cell receptor beta chains follows, all from one sample in a study of shared clonotypes between healthy human individuals. Clones were read by immunoSEQ multiplex PCR, and TCRdb kept only the in-frame ones, dropping some. The table has more than 1 million clones, 78% seen once. The sequencing sample was made of memory CD4+ T cells from PBMCs. The origin of the receptors is a man aged 18 to 30 in good health. Some clones in this sample may be carry-over from other donors' samples. Both conserved end residues are part of each CDR3. The D gene is left open where the match is weak. Clone size is shown for a subset of rows, as once, few, many or a class of expanded clone.

size	V	J	D	CDR3	DNA
-	TRBV5-1	TRBJ2-5	TRBD1	CASSWGQGQETQYF	TGCGCCAGCAGCTGGGGACAGGGGCAAGAGACCCAGTACTTC
-	TRBV7-3	TRBJ2-7	-	CASSPTPTATYEQYF	TGTGCCAGCAGCCCTACTCCTACAGCAACCTACGAGCAGTACTTC
-	TRBV29-1	TRBJ2-1	-	CSVLGRGGEQFF	TGCAGCGTTCTAGGAAGGGGCGGTGAGCAGTTCTTC
-	TRBV6-1	TRBJ1-2	-	CASSEYSGGEDGYTF	TGTGCCAGCAGTGAATACTCGGGGGGAGAAGATGGCTACACCTTC
-	TRBV7-2	TRBJ2-7	-	CASSLNAPLSTGGIHEQYF	TGTGCCAGCAGCTTAAACGCCCCCTTGTCTACAGGTGGAATTCACGAGCAGTACTTC
many	TRBV4-1	TRBJ1-1	-	CASSSTRWGLMNTEAFF	TGCGCCAGCAGCTCTACAAGATGGGGGTTAATGAACACTGAAGCTTTCTTT
-	TRBV6-5	TRBJ1-2	-	CASTRGRDYGYTF	TGTGCCAGCACTCGGGGGCGCGACTATGGCTACACCTTC
-	TRBV5-6	TRBJ2-1	TRBD2	CASSFSGSSYNEQFF	TGTGCCAGCAGCTTTAGCGGGAGCTCCTACAATGAGCAGTTCTTC
-	TRBV9	TRBJ2-1	TRBD2	CASSVGGAGGHEQFF	TGTGCCAGCAGCGTAGGTGGAGCGGGAGGGCATGAGCAGTTCTTC
-	TRBV27	TRBJ2-3	-	CASSRTGAAPGTDTQYF	TGTGCCAGCAGCCGAACGGGAGCCGCGCCCGGCACAGATACGCAGTATTTT
-	TRBV15	TRBJ1-1	-	CATSREPVNTEAFF	TGTGCCACCAGCAGAGAACCTGTGAACACTGAAGCTTTCTTT
-	TRBV27	TRBJ1-2	-	CASSSPQGYGYTF	TGTGCCAGCAGTTCACCACAGGGCTATGGCTACACCTTC
-	TRBV4-1	TRBJ2-7	TRBD2	CASSQVSTSGYEQYF	TGCGCCAGCAGCCAAGTCTCGACTAGCGGCTACGAGCAGTACTTC
many	TRBV4-1	TRBJ2-3	-	CASSHPMRRQTTDTQYF	TGCGCCAGCAGCCATCCCATGCGGAGACAAACCACAGATACGCAGTATTTT
-	TRBV30	TRBJ2-7	-	CAWSEGRGEQYF	TGTGCCTGGAGTGAAGGTAGGGGCGAGCAGTACTTC
-	TRBV5-5	TRBJ2-4	-	CASSLGGAKNIQYF	TGTGCCAGCAGCTTGGGAGGCGCCAAAAACATTCAGTACTTC
-	TRBV28	TRBJ2-3	TRBD1	CASSHTGTGEPDTQYF	TGTGCCAGCAGCCACACCGGGACAGGGGAGCCAGATACGCAGTATTTT
-	TRBV10-3	TRBJ2-5	-	CAISDTSKTQYF	TGTGCCATCAGTGACACCTCGAAGACCCAGTACTTC
-	TRBV20-1	TRBJ2-1	-	CSARSDNEQFF	TGCAGTGCTAGATCCGACAATGAGCAGTTCTTC
-	TRBV5-5	TRBJ1-5	-	CASSLAYYLHSNQPQHF	TGTGCCAGCAGCTTGGCCTACTACCTACATAGCAATCAGCCCCAGCATTTT
few	TRBV4-1	TRBJ1-1	-	CASSQAGGALMNTEAFF	TGCGCCAGCAGCCAAGCAGGCGGAGCCCTCATGAACACTGAAGCTTTCTTT
-	TRBV29-1	TRBJ1-1	-	CSTDSPNTEAFF	TGCAGCACAGACAGCCCGAACACTGAAGCTTTCTTT
-	TRBV29-1	TRBJ2-7	-	CSVSTREDEQYF	TGCAGCGTTTCTACACGAGAGGACGAGCAGTACTTC
few	TRBV11-2	TRBJ2-7	TRBD2	CASSYILAAGREQYF	TGTGCCAGCAGCTACATACTAGCGGCCGGGCGAGAGCAGTACTTC
-	TRBV27	TRBJ2-5	-	CASSFRGPQETQYF	TGTGCCAGCAGTTTCAGGGGACCCCAAGAGACCCAGTACTTC
-	TRBV18	TRBJ1-5	TRBD1	CASAPGTGGQNQPQHF	TGTGCCAGCGCTCCCGGGACAGGGGGCCAAAATCAGCCCCAGCATTTT
once	TRBV6-6	TRBJ1-2	-	CASSDTSGPYGYTF	TGTGCCAGCAGTGACACCTCGGGACCCTATGGCTACACCTTC
-	TRBV5-1	TRBJ1-3	-	CASSVATAGGNTIYF	TGCGCCAGCAGCGTGGCCACCGCGGGAGGAAACACCATATATTTT
-	TRBV6-1	TRBJ1-5	-	CASSVGGASNQPQHF	TGTGCCAGCAGTGTTGGGGGGGCCAGCAATCAGCCCCAGCATTTT
-	TRBV19	TRBJ2-3	TRBD1	CASRNRGRGADTQYF	TGTGCCAGTAGGAACAGGGGGCGCGGGGCAGATACGCAGTATTTT
-	TRBV18	TRBJ2-3	-	CASSAEGGTQYF	TGTGCCAGCTCAGCGGAGGGTGGTACGCAGTATTTT
-	TRBV6-4	TRBJ2-1	TRBD2	CASSETPAGGLGEQFF	TGTGCCAGCAGTGAGACTCCGGCGGGAGGCCTCGGGGAGCAGTTCTTC
-	TRBV12-5	TRBJ2-1	-	CASGEGAISYNEQFF	TGTGCTAGTGGGGAGGGAGCAATCTCCTACAATGAGCAGTTCTTC
-	TRBV2	TRBJ2-3	TRBD2	CASRREVGSDTQYF	TGTGCCAGCAGGCGGGAGGTGGGCTCAGATACGCAGTATTTT
-	TRBV29-1	TRBJ2-2	TRBD2	CSVSLSSGRRTGELFF	TGCAGCGTGTCCCTTTCTAGCGGGAGGCGCACCGGGGAGCTGTTTTTT
-	TRBV10-2	TRBJ2-1	-	CASSPGPSSYNEQFF	TGCGCCAGCAGCCCAGGGCCAAGCTCCTACAATGAGCAGTTCTTC
few	TRBV9	TRBJ2-2	-	CASSVGAGRGYTGELFF	TGTGCCAGCAGCGTAGGTGCCGGAAGGGGGTACACCGGGGAGCTGTTTTTT
-	TRBV4-1	TRBJ1-2	TRBD1	CASSQDERGQLGYTF	TGCGCCAGCAGCCAAGATGAGAGGGGGCAGCTTGGCTACACCTTC
-	TRBV15	TRBJ1-1	-	CATSRPGAGRKTEAFF	TGTGCCACCAGCAGACCAGGTGCGGGTAGAAAAACTGAAGCTTTCTTT